Shown below are 8 T cell receptor beta chains from a single sample sequenced in a study of OX40 agonist ivuxolimab in advanced cancers. Sequencing used immunoSEQ multiplex PCR; TCRdb keeps in-frame clones, though not all of them. The data show 57,000 or so clones, roughly nine tenths seen once. Sample: CD4+ or CD8+ T cells sorted from blood, taken in a trial of the OX40 agonist ivuxolimab. These receptors all stem from an adult with an advanced solid tumor such as melanoma, head and neck, liver or kidney cancer.

The J gene is TRBJ1-2, the V gene TRBV27, with 11 bases matching TRBD1. Per the germline V gene, CDR1 is MNHEY and CDR2 is SMNVEV (reference sequence). CDR3 length: 14 amino acids. J lost 8 bases, V lost 5 bases, and 7 bases had no gene match. In DNA form, the CDR3 reads TGTGCCAGCAGTCAAGGACAGGGGGCGCGAGGCTACACCTTC. Amino acid sequence: CASSQGQGARGYTF.

The chain joins TRBV7-9 to TRBJ2-5, with D perhaps TRBD2 (6 bases). Deletions cut 5 bases from V and 4 bases from J, with 17 bases between. Germline CDR1 and CDR2: SEHNR and FQNEAQ (reference sequence). The CDR3 covers 15 residues. Here the CDR3 DNA reads TGTGCCAGCAGCCTTGGAGGGCCTGAGGCAGAGACCCAGTACTTC. Residues: CASSLGGPEAETQYF.

This clone was observed a handful of times. This chain uses TRBV5-1 with TRBJ2-2; D not certain. Germline assignment: CDR1 SGHRS and CDR2 YFSETQ. The CDR3 consists of 14 residues. The V and J ends lost 3 bases and 2 bases respectively, with 8 bases between them. The CDR3 DNA reads TGCGCCAGCAGCTCGGCCAGTAACACCGGGGAGCTGTTTTTT. Translated, it gives CASSSASNTGELFF.

The chain has TRBV11-3 and TRBJ1-3; maybe TRBD1 (5 bases). The CDR3 has 14 amino acids. Germline V gives CDR1 SGHNT, CDR2 YENEEA. Between the trimmed V and J ends, which lost 7 bases and 2 bases, there was a span of 12 bases. CDR3: CASTRGGTGNTIYF. For the CDR3, the DNA is TGTGCCAGCACCCGGGGCGGTACTGGAAACACCATATATTTT.

The J gene is TRBJ2-3, the V gene TRBV5-1, with TRBD1 identical over 7 bases. V shed 1 base and J 3 bases; nucleotides not matched to a gene: 2. CDR3 length equals 14 residues. Germline V gene sequence: CDR1 SGHRS, CDR2 YFSETQ. The CDR3: CASSLTGQTDTQYF. In DNA form, the CDR3 reads TGCGCCAGCAGCTTGACGGGACAGACAGATACGCAGTATTTT.

The chain links TRBV4-3 to TRBJ1-2; no definite D call. V was shortened by 3 bases and J by 8 bases, with 16 bases between the two germline ends. This CDR3 comprises 14 residues. Germline lookup yields CDR1 LGHNA and CDR2 YSLEER. CDR3 protein: CASSQGRGVGGYTF. The CDR3, as DNA: TGCGCCAGCAGCCAGGGCCGCGGGGTCGGAGGCTACACCTTC.

The CDR3 DNA follows: TGTGCCATCAGTCCACCATATAATAACTACGAGCAGTACTTC. Amino acid sequence: CAISPPYNNYEQYF. This chain connects TRBV10-3 to TRBJ2-7; D gene unclear. V was clipped by 5 bases and J by 3 bases, with 14 bases between them. The CDR3 sequence is 14 residues long. Per the germline V gene, CDR1 is ENHRY and CDR2 is SYGVKD.

The rearrangement joins TRBV7-8 to TRBJ1-3, with D uncertain. Germline loops: CDR1 SGHVS, CDR2 FQNEAQ. CDR3 length equals 18 residues. With 0 bases removed from V and 0 bases from J, the gap between germline ends came to 15 bases. The CDR3: CASSLARVLTSSGNTIYF. The CDR3 coding sequence is TGTGCCAGCAGCTTAGCGCGGGTTTTAACGAGCTCTGGAAACACCATATATTTT.